Listed below are T cell receptor beta chains from one sample, sequenced in a study of tumor and adjacent non-tumor tissue in lung cancer. TCRdb passed the multiplex PCR reads through MiXCR, listing each CDR3 protein once. Of 200,000 to 250,000 distinct CDR3 sequences detected, about two thirds appear once; the ten largest clones hold 25%. The material sequenced was lung tumor tissue. The receptors stem from a man aged 55 to 69 with non-small cell lung cancer. Each CDR3 is given with its conserved first and last residue. D genes are given only for firm matches. Not every row has a clone size; where given, it reads once, few, many or a size class.

d_gene: NA
abundance: NA
j_gene: TRBJ2-7
v_gene: TRBV11-3
CDR3aa: CASSIGMCSEQYF
CDR3nt: TGTGCCAGCAGCATAGGGATGTGTAGTGAGCAGTACTTC

d_gene: NA
abundance: NA
j_gene: TRBJ1-5
v_gene: TRBV6-1
CDR3aa: CASSPQPGGNRPQHF
CDR3nt: TGTGCCAGCAGTCCACAACCCGGGGGCAATCGGCCCCAGCATTTT

d_gene: NA
abundance: few
j_gene: TRBJ1-5
v_gene: TRBV12-3/TRBV12-4
CDR3aa: CASSLDRPFEWPQHF
CDR3nt: TGTGCCAGCAGTTTAGACAGGCCATTCGAGTGGCCCCAGCATTTT

d_gene: NA
abundance: few
j_gene: TRBJ1-2
v_gene: TRBV6-2/TRBV6-3
CDR3aa: CASSAAGTVNYGYTF
CDR3nt: TGTGCCAGCAGTGCGGCCGGGACGGTAAACTATGGCTACACCTTC

d_gene: TRBD1
abundance: NA
j_gene: TRBJ2-3
v_gene: TRBV12-3/TRBV12-4
CDR3aa: CASSSRQGKDTQYF
CDR3nt: TGTGCCAGCAGTTCAAGACAGGGGAAAGATACGCAGTATTTT

d_gene: NA
abundance: few
j_gene: TRBJ2-5
v_gene: TRBV4-3
CDR3aa: CASSHTPGETQYF
CDR3nt: TGCGCCAGCAGCCACACCCCTGGGGAGACCCAGTACTTC

d_gene: NA
abundance: NA
j_gene: TRBJ2-5
v_gene: TRBV11-1
CDR3aa: CASSLIGRVVGETQYF
CDR3nt: TGTGCCAGCAGCTTAATTGGGAGAGTTGTCGGAGAGACCCAGTACTTC

d_gene: NA
abundance: few
j_gene: TRBJ1-5
v_gene: TRBV4-2
CDR3aa: CASSLDGGNQPQHF
CDR3nt: TGTGCCAGCAGCCTAGATGGGGGCAATCAGCCCCAGCATTTT

d_gene: TRBD2
abundance: many
j_gene: TRBJ2-7
v_gene: TRBV6-1
CDR3aa: CASRAGTSGAYEQYF
CDR3nt: TGTGCCAGCAGAGCCGGGACTAGCGGGGCTTACGAGCAGTACTTC

d_gene: TRBD2
abundance: many
j_gene: TRBJ2-1
v_gene: TRBV20-1
CDR3aa: CSARGLSGSSGNEQFF
CDR3nt: TGCAGTGCTAGGGGCCTCAGCGGGAGTTCGGGCAATGAGCAGTTCTTC

d_gene: NA
abundance: NA
j_gene: TRBJ2-7
v_gene: TRBV6-5
CDR3aa: CAGNGGVTRYEQYF
CDR3nt: TGTGCCGGCAATGGGGGAGTCACTCGCTACGAGCAGTACTTC